This T cell receptor beta chain came from a study of T-cell reconstitution after alpha-beta-depleted transplantation in children. The table lists this clonotype with many counts. The CDR3 totals 14 residues. The V end lost 8 bases, the J end lost 3 bases, and 17 bases lay between the germline ends. Unique molecular identifiers were built into the TCRbeta library. TCRdb re-analysed the PCR reads in MiXCR, keeping a single row per CDR3 protein. The table shows some 250,000 distinct CDR3 sequences, with approximately 12% occurring only once. This receptor was obtained from a human donor who donated a stem cell graft to a child with acute lymphoblastic leukemia. The sample here was PBMCs from the stem cell graft donor, taken from the stem cell graft. The chain employs TRBV12-3 or TRBV12-4 and TRBJ2-7, with D perhaps assigned TRBD1 or TRBD2 (5 bases each). This CDR3 is CASGGQGDFYEQYF. In DNA, the CDR3 is TGTGCCAGCGGCGGGCAGGGAGATTTCTACGAGCAGTACTTC.